This T cell receptor beta chain was captured in a study of Ad26.COV2.S vaccination and SARS-CoV-2 variants. Whole-study context: The donor was enrolled in the Ad26.COV2.S arm of the COV1001 trial. Ad26.COV2.S was injected intramuscularly once or twice, 56 days apart.

The sample's treatment: about 20 received Ad26.COV2.S at low or high dose, single or two shots; 5 received placebo; per-sample allocation not given. Sampling was performed 63 days after the first vaccine or placebo injection. The CDR3 length is 15 residues. The V gene lost 5 bases and the J gene lost 0 bases, with 11 bases spanning the gap. The germline CDR1 and CDR2 sequences are SGHTA and FQGNSA. Profiling relied on immunoSEQ multiplex PCR, and the TCRdb table lists in-frame clones only, not all of them. The sample lists fewer than 800,000 clones; around 92% were seen once. This chain links TRBV7-2 with TRBJ1-3; D is unresolved. This TCR was sampled from a person aged 18-65 years who received the Ad26.COV2.S COVID-19 vaccine or a placebo. Source: peripheral blood, taken in a trial of Ad26.COV2.S vaccine versus placebo. The CDR3 DNA is TGTGCCAGCAGCCTTCAGATCAGCTCTGGAAACACCATATATTTT. Protein product: CASSLQISSGNTIYF.